This note documents a single T cell receptor (beta chain) sequence. Its matching antigen is unknown. 13 Jbeta primers and 60 Vbeta primers were used for the PCR. Produced via immunoSEQ multiplex PCR; TCRdb's table is partial and in-frame only. The sample has about 78,000 clones, 80% seen once. Germline V lookup: CDR1 MDHEN, CDR2 SYDVKM. The CDR3 has 14 residues. The V end lost 7 bases, the J end lost 2 bases, and 12 bases lay between the germline ends. This sample was taken from a study of cytomegalovirus exposure and HLA in healthy donors. Study conclusions and caveats: Within an earlier analysis, most TCR beta V segments proved productive either about 90% or about 30% of the time.

This sequence originates from a woman in her forties or fifties in good health and CMV-seropositive. J is TRBJ1-3 and V is TRBV28; D not certain. Sequenced input: PBMCs. CDR3 in DNA: TGTGCCAGCATTGGGGAGAGGCCTGGAAACACCATATATTTT. The encoded protein is CASIGERPGNTIYF.